This T cell receptor (beta chain) was recorded in a study of sequential checkpoint blockade in melanoma. TCRdb's table, derived via immunoSEQ multiplex PCR, lists solely in-frame clones and lacks some. The data show about 9,100 clones, roughly four fifths seen once. Specified treatment: randomized to nivolumab then ipilimumab (arm A) or the reverse (arm B). V was shortened by 6 bases and J by 5 bases, with 11 bases between the two germline ends. Germline V gene sequence: CDR1 SEHNR, CDR2 FQNEAQ (reference sequence). The CDR3 is 13 amino acids. The receptor's source is a human donor with melanoma. The chain has TRBV7-9 and TRBJ2-1; D uncertain. The sample here was CD8+ T cells sorted from blood (inferred from file names), taken from a patient given nivolumab and ipilimumab in sequence. CDR3 amino acids: CASRPDLDNEQFF. CDR3 bases: TGTGCCAGCAGACCCGACCTAGACAATGAGCAGTTCTTC.